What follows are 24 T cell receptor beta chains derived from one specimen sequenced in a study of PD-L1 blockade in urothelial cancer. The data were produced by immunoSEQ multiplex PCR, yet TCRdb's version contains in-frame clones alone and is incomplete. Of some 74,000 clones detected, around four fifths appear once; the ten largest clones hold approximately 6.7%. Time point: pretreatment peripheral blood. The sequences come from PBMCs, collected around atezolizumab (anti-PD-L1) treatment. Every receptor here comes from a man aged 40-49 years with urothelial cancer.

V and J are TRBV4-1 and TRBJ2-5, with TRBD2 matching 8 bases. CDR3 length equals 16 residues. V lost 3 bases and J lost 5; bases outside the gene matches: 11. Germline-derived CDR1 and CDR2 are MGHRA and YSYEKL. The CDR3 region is CASSQPRGGNWETQYF. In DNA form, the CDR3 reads TGCGCCAGCAGCCAGCCACGGGGGGGTAATTGGGAGACCCAGTACTTC.

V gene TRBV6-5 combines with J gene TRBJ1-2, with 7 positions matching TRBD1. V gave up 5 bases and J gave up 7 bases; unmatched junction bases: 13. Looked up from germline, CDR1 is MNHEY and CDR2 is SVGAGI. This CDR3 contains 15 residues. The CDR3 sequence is CASSQQTGHRSGYTF. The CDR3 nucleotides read TGTGCCAGCAGTCAACAGACAGGGCATCGCAGTGGCTACACCTTC.

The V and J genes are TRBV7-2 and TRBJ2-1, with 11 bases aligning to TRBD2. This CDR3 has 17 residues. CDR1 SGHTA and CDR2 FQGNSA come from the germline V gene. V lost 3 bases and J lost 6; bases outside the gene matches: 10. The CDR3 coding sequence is TGTGCCAGCAGCTTTCTTAGCGGGAGGGCCGTAGGCAATGAGCAGTTCTTC. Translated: CASSFLSGRAVGNEQFF.

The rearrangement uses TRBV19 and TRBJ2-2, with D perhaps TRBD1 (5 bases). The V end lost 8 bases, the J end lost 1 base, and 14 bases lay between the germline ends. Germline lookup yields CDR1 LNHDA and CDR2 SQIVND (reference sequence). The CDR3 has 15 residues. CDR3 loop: CASRELGQNTGELFF. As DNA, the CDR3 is TGTGCCAGTCGCGAATTGGGGCAGAACACCGGGGAGCTGTTTTTT.

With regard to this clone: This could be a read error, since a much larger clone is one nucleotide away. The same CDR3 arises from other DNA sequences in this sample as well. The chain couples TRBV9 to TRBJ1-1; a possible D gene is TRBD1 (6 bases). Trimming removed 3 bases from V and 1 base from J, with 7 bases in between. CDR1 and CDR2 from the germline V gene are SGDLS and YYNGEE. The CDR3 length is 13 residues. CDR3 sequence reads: CASSATGNTEAFF. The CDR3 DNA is TGTGCCAGCAGCGCGACAGGGAACACTGAAGCTTTCTTT.

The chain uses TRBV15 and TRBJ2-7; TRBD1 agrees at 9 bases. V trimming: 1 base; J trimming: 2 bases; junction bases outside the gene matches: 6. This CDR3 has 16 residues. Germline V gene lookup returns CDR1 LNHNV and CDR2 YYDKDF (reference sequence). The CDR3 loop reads CATSRAAGTGPYEQYF. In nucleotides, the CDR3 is TGTGCCACCAGCAGAGCGGCGGGGACAGGGCCCTACGAGCAGTACTTC.

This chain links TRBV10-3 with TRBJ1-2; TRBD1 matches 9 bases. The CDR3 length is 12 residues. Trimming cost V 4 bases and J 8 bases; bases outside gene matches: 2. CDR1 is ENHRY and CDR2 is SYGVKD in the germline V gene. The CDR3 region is CAISGDRDGYTF. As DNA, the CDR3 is TGTGCCATCAGTGGGGACAGGGACGGCTACACCTTC.

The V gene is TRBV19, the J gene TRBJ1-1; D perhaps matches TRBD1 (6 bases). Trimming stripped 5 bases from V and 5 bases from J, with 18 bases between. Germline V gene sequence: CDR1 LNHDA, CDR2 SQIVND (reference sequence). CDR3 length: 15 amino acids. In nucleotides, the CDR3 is TGTGCCAGTAGTCCAATCAGGGGAGCAAGGACTGAAGCTTTCTTT. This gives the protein CASSPIRGARTEAFF.

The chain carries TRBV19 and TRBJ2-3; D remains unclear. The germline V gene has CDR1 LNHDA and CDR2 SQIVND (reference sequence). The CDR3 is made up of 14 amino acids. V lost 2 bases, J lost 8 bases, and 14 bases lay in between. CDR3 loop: CASSISRVRGTQYF. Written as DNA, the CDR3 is TGTGCCAGTAGTATAAGCCGCGTCCGTGGTACGCAGTATTTT. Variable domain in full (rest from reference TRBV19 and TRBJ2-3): DGGITQSPKYLFRKEGQNVTLSCEQNLNHDAMYWYRQDPGQGLRLIYYSQIVNDFQKGDIAEGYSVSREKKESFPLTVTSAQKNPTAFYLCASSISRVRGTQYFGPGTRLTVL.

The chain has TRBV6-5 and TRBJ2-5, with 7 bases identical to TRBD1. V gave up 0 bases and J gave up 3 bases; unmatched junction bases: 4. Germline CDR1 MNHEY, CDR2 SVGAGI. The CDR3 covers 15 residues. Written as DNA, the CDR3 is TGTGCCAGCAGTTACTCGACACAGGGGAAAGAGACCCAGTACTTC. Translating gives CASSYSTQGKETQYF.

The CDR3 DNA is TGTGCCAGCTGCGTTCATTCAGGAGGCTGGGCCCAGTACTTC. It codes for CASCVHSGGWAQYF. The chain couples TRBV28 to TRBJ2-5; D is perhaps TRBD2 (5 bases). Germline V gene lookup returns CDR1 MDHEN and CDR2 SYDVKM. The CDR3 runs 14 residues. The germline V and J ends were trimmed by 8 bases and 9 bases, with 22 bases remaining between them.

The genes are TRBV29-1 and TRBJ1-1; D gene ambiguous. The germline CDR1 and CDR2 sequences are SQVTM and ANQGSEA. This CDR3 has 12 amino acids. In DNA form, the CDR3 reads TGCGGAGGCTGGATCCTGAACACTGAAGCTTTCTTT. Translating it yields CGGWILNTEAFF.

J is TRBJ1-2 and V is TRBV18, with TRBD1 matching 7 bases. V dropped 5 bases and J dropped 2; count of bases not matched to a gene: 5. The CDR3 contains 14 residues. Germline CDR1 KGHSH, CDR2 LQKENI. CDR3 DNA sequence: TGTGCCAGCTCAACTAAGACAGGGAACTATGGCTACACCTTC. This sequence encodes CASSTKTGNYGYTF.

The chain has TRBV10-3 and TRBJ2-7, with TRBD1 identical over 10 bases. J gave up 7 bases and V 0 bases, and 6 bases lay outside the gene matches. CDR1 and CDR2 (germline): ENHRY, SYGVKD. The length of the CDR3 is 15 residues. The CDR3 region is CAISESRDRGLEQYF. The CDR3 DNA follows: TGTGCCATCAGTGAGTCGAGGGACAGGGGCTTAGAGCAGTACTTC.

CDR3 loop: CASQSGTNSGELFF. CDR3 nucleotide sequence: TGTGCCAGCCAATCCGGGACTAATTCCGGGGAGCTGTTTTTT. This chain links TRBV19 with TRBJ2-2, with TRBD2 identical over 7 bases. CDR1 and CDR2 (germline): LNHDA, SQIVND (reference sequence). The CDR3 is 14 residues long. J gave up 6 bases and V 9 bases, and 10 bases lay outside the gene matches.

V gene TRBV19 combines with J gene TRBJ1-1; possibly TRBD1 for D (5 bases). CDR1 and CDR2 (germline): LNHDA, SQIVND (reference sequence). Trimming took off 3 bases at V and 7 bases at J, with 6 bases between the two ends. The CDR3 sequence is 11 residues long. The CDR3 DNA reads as TGTGCCAGTAGTATCAGGGATGAAGCTTTCTTT. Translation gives CASSIRDEAFF.

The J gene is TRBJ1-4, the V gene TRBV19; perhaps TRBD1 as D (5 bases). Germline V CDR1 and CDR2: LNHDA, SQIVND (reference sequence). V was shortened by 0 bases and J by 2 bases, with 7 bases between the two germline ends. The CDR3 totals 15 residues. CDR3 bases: TGTGCCAGTAGTATAGATCCAGGGACTAATGAAAAACTGTTTTTT. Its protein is CASSIDPGTNEKLFF. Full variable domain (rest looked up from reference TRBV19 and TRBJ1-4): DGGITQSPKYLFRKEGQNVTLSCEQNLNHDAMYWYRQDPGQGLRLIYYSQIVNDFQKGDIAEGYSVSREKKESFPLTVTSAQKNPTAFYLCASSIDPGTNEKLFFGSGTQLSVL.

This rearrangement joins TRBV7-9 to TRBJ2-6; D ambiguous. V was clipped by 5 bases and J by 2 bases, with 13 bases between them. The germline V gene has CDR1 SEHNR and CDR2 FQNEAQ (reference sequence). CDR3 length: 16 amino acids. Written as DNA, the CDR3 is TGTGCCAGCAGCCCAACCCACGCTACTGGGGCCAACGTCCTGACTTTC. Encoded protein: CASSPTHATGANVLTF.

CDR3: CGARERGTDTQYF. The CDR3 DNA is TGTGGAGCAAGGGAGCGCGGGACAGATACGCAGTATTTT. The rearrangement links TRBV25-1 to TRBJ2-3, with D possibly being TRBD2 (5 bases). This CDR3 has 13 residues. Germline V gene lookup returns CDR1 MGHDK and CDR2 SYGVNS. The whole variable domain, filled in from reference TRBV25-1 and TRBJ2-3, reads EADIYQTPRYLVIGTGKKITLECSQTMGHDKMYWYQQDPGMELHLIHYSYGVNSTEKGDLSSESTVSRIRTEHFPLTLESARPSHTSQYLCGARERGTDTQYFGPGTRLTVL.

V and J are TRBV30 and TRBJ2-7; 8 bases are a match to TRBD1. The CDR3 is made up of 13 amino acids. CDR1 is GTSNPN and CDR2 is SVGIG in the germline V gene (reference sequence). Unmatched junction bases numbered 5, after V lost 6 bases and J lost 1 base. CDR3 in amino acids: CACGRTGSYEQYF. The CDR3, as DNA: TGTGCCTGCGGTCGGACAGGGTCCTACGAGCAGTACTTC.

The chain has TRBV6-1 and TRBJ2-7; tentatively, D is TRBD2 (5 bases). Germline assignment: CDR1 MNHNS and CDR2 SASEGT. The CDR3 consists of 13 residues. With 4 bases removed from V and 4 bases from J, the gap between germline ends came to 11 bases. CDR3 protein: CASSVIRGYEQYF. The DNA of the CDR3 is TGTGCCAGCAGTGTAATACGGGGATACGAGCAGTACTTC.

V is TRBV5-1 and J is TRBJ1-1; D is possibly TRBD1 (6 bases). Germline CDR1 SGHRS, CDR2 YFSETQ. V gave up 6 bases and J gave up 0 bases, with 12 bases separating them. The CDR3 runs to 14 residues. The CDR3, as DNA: TGCGCCAGCACCAGACAGGAAATGAACACTGAAGCTTTCTTT. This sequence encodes CASTRQEMNTEAFF.

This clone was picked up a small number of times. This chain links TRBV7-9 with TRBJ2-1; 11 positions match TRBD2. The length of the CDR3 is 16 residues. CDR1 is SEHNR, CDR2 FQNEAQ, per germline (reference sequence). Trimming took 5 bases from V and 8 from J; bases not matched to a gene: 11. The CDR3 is CASSPGGLAGGHEQFF. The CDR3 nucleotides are TGTGCCAGCAGCCCGGGGGGGCTAGCGGGAGGACATGAGCAGTTCTTC.

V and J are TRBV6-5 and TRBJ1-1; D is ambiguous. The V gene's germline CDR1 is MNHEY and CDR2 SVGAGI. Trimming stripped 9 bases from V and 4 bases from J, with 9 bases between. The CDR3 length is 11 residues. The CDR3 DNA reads TGTGCCAGGCACGGAGGCACTGAAGCTTTCTTT. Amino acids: CARHGGTEAFF.